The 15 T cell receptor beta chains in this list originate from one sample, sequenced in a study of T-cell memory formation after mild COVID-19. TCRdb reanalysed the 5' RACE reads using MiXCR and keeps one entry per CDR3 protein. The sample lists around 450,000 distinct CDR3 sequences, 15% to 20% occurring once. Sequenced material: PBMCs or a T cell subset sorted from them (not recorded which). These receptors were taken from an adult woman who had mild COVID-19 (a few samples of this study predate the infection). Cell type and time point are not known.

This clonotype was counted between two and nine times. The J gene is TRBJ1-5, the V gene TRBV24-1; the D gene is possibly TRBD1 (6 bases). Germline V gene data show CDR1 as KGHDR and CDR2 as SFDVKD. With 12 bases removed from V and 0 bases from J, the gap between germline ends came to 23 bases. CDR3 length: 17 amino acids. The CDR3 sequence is CARGAGGLKVSNQPQHF. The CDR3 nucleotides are TGTGCCCGCGGGGCCGGGGGCTTGAAAGTTAGCAATCAGCCCCAGCATTTT.

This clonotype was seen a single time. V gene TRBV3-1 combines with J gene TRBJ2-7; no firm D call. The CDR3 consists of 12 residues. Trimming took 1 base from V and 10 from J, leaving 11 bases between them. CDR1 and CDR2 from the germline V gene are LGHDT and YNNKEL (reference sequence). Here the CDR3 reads CASSQVAEEQYF. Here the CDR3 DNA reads TGTGCCAGCAGCCAAGTGGCGGAAGAACAGTACTTC.

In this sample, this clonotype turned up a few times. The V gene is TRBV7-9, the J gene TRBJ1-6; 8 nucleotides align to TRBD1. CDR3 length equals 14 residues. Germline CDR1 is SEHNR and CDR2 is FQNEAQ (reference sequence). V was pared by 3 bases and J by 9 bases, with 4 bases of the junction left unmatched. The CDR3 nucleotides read TGTGCCAGCAGCTTCACAGGGGGATCTTCACCCCTCCACTTT. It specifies CASSFTGGSSPLHF.

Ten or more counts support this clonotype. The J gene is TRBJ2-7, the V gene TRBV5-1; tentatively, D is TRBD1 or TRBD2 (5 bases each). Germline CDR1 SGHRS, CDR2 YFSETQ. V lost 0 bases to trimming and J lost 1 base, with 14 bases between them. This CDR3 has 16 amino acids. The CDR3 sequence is CASSLGPSGTSYEQYF. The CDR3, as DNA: TGCGCCAGCAGCTTGGGACCGTCGGGGACGTCCTACGAGCAGTACTTC.

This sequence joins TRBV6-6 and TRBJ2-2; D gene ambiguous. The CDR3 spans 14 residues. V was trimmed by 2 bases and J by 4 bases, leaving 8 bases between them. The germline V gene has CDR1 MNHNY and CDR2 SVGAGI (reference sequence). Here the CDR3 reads CASSYGLGTGELFF. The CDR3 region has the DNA TGTGCCAGCAGTTACGGGTTGGGCACCGGGGAGCTGTTTTTT.

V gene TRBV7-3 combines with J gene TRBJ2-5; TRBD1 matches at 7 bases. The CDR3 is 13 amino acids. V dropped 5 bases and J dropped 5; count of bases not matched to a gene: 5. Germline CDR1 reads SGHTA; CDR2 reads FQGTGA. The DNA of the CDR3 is TGTGCCAGCAGCGAGACAGGGCGGGAGACCCAGTACTTC. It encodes CASSETGRETQYF.

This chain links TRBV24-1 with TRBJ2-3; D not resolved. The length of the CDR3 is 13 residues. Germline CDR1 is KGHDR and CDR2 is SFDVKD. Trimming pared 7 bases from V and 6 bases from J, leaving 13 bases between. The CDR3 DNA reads TGTGCCACCAGCGGTCCTTACCCGGATACGCAGTATTTT. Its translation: CATSGPYPDTQYF.

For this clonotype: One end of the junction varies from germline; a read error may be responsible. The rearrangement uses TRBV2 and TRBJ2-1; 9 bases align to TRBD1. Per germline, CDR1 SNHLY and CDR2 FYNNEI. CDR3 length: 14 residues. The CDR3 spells CASGTGSIYNEQLF. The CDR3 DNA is TGTGCCAGCGGGACAGGGAGCATCTACAATGAGCAGTTATTC.

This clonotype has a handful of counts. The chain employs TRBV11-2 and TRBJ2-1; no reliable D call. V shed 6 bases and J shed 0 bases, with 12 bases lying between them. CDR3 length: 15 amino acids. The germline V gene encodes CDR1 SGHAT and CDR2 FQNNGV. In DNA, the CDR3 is TGTGCCAGCAGGGAGAGGCTAAGCTCCTACAATGAGCAGTTCTTC. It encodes CASRERLSSYNEQFF.

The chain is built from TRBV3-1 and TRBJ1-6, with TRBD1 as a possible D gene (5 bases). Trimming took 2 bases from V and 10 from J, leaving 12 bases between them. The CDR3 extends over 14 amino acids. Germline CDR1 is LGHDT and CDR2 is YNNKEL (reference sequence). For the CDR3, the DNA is TGTGCCAGCAGCCAAAGACAGAAGGACTCACCCCTCCACTTT. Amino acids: CASSQRQKDSPLHF.

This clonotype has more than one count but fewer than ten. CDR3: CASGVGTGESEQYF. In DNA, the CDR3 is TGCGCCAGCGGGGTCGGGACAGGGGAATCGGAGCAGTACTTC. V gene TRBV5-1 combines with J gene TRBJ2-7; 10 nucleotides agree with TRBD1. The J segment lost 7 bases and the V segment lost 7 bases, leaving 11 bases of the junction unmatched. This CDR3 is built from 14 residues. Germline-derived CDR1 and CDR2 are SGHRS and YFSETQ.

The CDR3 DNA is TGCAGTGCTGCAACTAGCACAGATACGCAGTATTTT. Residues: CSAATSTDTQYF. The chain combines TRBV20-1 with TRBJ2-3; D is unclear. The germline CDR1 and CDR2 sequences are DFQATT and SNEGSKA (reference sequence). The CDR3 is 12 amino acids. Deletions cut 5 bases from V and 0 bases from J, with 6 bases between.

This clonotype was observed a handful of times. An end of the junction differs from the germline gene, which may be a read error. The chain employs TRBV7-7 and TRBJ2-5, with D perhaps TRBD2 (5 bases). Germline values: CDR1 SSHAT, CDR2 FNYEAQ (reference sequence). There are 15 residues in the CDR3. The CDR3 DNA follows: TGTGCTAGCAGCTTAGCGTTCAGGAGCCAAGAGACCCAGTACTTC. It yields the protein CASSLAFRSQETQYF. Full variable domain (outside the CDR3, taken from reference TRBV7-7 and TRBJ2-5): GAGVSQSPRYKVTKRGQDVTLRCDPISSHATLYWYQQALGQGPEFLTYFNYEAQPDKSGLPSDRFSAERPEGSISTLTIQRTEQRDSAMYRCASSLAFRSQETQYFGPGTRLLVL.

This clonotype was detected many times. The CDR3 loop is CASSAQGYEQYF. The CDR3 DNA is TGTGCCAGCAGCGCACAGGGATACGAGCAGTACTTC. J is TRBJ2-7 and V is TRBV5-4; D perhaps matches TRBD1 (6 bases). V lost 4 bases to trimming and J lost 4 bases, with 9 bases between them. The CDR3 covers 12 residues. CDR1 is SGHNT and CDR2 is YYREEE in the germline V gene (reference sequence).

Written as DNA, the CDR3 is TGTGCCAGCAGCTCGGGCGCCCGGACTGAAGCTTTCTTT. It encodes CASSSGARTEAFF. This rearrangement joins TRBV7-2 to TRBJ1-1; D not certain. This CDR3 region has 13 residues. Trimming stripped 4 bases from V and 5 bases from J, with 11 bases between. Germline V CDR1 and CDR2: SGHTA, FQGNSA.